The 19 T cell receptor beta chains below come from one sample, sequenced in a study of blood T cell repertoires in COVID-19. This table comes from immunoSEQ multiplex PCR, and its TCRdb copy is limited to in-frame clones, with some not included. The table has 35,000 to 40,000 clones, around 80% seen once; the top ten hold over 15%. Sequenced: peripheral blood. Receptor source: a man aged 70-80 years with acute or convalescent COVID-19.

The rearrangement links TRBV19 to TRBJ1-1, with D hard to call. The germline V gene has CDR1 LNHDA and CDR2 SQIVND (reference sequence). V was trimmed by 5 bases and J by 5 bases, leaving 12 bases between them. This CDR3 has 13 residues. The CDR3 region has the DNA TGTGCCAGTAGTTGGGGTAGGAGGACTGAAGCTTTCTTT. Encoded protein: CASSWGRRTEAFF.

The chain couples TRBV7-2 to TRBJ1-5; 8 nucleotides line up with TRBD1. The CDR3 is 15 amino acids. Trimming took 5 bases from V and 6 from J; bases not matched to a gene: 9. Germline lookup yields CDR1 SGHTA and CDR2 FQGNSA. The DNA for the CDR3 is TGTGCCAGCAGCCCCGCATCAGGGGGCCGTCAGCCCCAGCATTTT. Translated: CASSPASGGRQPQHF.

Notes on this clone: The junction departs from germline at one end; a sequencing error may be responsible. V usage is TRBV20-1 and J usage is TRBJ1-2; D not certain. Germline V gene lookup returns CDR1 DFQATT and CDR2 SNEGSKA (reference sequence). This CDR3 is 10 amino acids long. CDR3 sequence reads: CSARAVGYTF. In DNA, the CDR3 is TGCAGTGCAAGAGCGGTCGGCTACACCTTC.

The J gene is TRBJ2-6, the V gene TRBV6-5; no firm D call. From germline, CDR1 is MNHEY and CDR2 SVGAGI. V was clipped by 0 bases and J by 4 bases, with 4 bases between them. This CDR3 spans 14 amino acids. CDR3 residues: CASSYSTGANVLTF. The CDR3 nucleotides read TGTGCCAGCAGTTACTCGACAGGGGCCAACGTCCTGACTTTC.

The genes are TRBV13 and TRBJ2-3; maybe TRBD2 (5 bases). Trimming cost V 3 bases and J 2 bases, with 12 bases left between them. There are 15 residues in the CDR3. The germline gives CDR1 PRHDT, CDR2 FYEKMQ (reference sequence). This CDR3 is CASSFFLALTDTQYF. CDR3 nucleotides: TGTGCCAGCAGCTTTTTCCTAGCCCTCACAGATACGCAGTATTTT. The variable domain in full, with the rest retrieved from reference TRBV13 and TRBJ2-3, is AAGVIQSPRHLIKEKRETATLKCYPIPRHDTVYWYQQGPGQDPQFLISFYEKMQSDKGSIPDRFSAQQFSDYHSELNMSSLELGDSALYFCASSFFLALTDTQYFGPGTRLTVL.

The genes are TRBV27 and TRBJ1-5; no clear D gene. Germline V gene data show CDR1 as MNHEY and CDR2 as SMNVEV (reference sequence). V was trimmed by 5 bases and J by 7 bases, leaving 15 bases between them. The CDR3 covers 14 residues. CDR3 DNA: TGTGCCAGCAGTACCGAGGGCCTCTCACAGCCCCAGCATTTT. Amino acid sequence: CASSTEGLSQPQHF.

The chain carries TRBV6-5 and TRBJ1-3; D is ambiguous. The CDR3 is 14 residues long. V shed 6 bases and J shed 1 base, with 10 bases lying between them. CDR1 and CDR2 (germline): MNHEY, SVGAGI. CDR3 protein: CASRRELSGNTIYF. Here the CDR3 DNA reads TGTGCCAGCAGAAGGGAGCTGTCTGGAAACACCATATATTTT.

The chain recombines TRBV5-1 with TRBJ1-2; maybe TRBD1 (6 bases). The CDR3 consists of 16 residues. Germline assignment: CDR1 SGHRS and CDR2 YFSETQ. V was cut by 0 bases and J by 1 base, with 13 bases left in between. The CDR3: CASSLEGGLNNYGYTF. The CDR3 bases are TGCGCCAGCAGCTTGGAAGGGGGATTGAATAACTATGGCTACACCTTC.

Here the CDR3 DNA reads TGCGCCAGCAGCAAAGGGACAGGGTACCACGAGCAGTACTTC. Its protein is CASSKGTGYHEQYF. This chain connects TRBV5-1 to TRBJ2-7; 9 bases align to TRBD1. This CDR3 region has 14 residues. In germline, CDR1 is SGHRS, CDR2 YFSETQ. The J segment lost 5 bases and the V segment lost 4 bases, leaving 7 bases of the junction unmatched. The variable domain in full, completed from reference TRBV5-1 and TRBJ2-7, reads KAGVTQTPRYLIKTRGQQVTLSCSPISGHRSVSWYQQTPGQGLQFLFEYFSETQRNKGNFPGRFSGRQFSNSRSEMNVSTLELGDSALYLCASSKGTGYHEQYFGPGTRLTVT.

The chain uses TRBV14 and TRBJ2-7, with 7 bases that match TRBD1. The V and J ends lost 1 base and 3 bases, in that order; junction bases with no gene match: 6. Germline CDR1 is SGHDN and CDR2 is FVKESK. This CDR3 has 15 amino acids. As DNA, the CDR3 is TGTGCCAGCAGCCAAGCCTGGGACAGACACTACGAGCAGTACTTC. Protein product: CASSQAWDRHYEQYF.

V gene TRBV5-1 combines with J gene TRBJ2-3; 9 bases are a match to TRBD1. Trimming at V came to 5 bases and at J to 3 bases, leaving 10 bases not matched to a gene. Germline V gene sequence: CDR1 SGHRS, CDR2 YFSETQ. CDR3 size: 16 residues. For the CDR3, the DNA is TGCGCCAGCAGATCGAAAGGACAGGGGATGACAGATACGCAGTATTTT. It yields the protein CASRSKGQGMTDTQYF. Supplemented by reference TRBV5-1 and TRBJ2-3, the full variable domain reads KAGVTQTPRYLIKTRGQQVTLSCSPISGHRSVSWYQQTPGQGLQFLFEYFSETQRNKGNFPGRFSGRQFSNSRSEMNVSTLELGDSALYLCASRSKGQGMTDTQYFGPGTRLTVL.

This CDR3 is CASSLRSTYEQYF. CDR3 coding DNA: TGCGCCAGCAGCTTAAGGAGTACCTACGAGCAGTACTTC. The rearrangement uses TRBV5-1 and TRBJ2-7; D uncertain. The CDR3 runs 13 residues. The ends were cut back, 2 bases at V and 2 bases at J, with 8 bases in the middle. Germline CDR1 reads SGHRS; CDR2 reads YFSETQ.

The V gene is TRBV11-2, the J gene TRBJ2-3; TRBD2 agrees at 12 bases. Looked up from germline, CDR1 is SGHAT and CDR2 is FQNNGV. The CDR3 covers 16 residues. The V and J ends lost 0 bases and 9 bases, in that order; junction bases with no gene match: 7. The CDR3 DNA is TGTGCCAGCAGCTTAGATCTAGCGGGGGGGCAGAGGACGCAGTATTTT. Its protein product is CASSLDLAGGQRTQYF.

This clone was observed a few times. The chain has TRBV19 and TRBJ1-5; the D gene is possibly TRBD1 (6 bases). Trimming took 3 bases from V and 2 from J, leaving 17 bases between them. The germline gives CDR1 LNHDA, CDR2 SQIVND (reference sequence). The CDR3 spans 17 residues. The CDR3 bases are TGTGCCAGTAGTATGGGTGTTGGGGGCGGCGGCAATCAGCCCCAGCATTTT. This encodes CASSMGVGGGGNQPQHF. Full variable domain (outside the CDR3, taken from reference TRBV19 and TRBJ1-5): DGGITQSPKYLFRKEGQNVTLSCEQNLNHDAMYWYRQDPGQGLRLIYYSQIVNDFQKGDIAEGYSVSREKKESFPLTVTSAQKNPTAFYLCASSMGVGGGGNQPQHFGDGTRLSIL.

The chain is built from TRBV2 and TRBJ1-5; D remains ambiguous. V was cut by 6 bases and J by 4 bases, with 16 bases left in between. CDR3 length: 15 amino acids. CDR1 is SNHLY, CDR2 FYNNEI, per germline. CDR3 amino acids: CASSDDAGINQPQHF. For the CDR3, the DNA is TGTGCCAGCAGCGATGACGCCGGGATTAATCAGCCCCAGCATTTT.

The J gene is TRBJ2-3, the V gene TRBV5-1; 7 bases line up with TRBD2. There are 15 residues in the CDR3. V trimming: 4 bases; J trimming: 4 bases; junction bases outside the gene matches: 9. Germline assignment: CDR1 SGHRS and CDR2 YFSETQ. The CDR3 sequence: CASSPAVGGADTQYF. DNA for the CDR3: TGCGCCAGCAGCCCGGCGGTGGGGGGGGCAGATACGCAGTATTTT.

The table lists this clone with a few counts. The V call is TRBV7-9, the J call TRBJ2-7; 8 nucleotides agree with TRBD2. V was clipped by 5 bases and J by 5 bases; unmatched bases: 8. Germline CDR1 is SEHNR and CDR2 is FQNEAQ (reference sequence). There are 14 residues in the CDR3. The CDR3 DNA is TGTGCCAGCAGCGGAGAGCGGGAGTTCCACGAGCAGTACTTC. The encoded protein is CASSGEREFHEQYF.

The CDR3 nucleotides are TGTGCCAGTAGTATAGATGACAGGGGTGGGGCCAACGTCCTGACTTTC. Amino acids: CASSIDDRGGANVLTF. J is TRBJ2-6 and V is TRBV19; TRBD1 matches at 8 bases. The germline CDR1 and CDR2 sequences are LNHDA and SQIVND (reference sequence). The CDR3 is made up of 16 amino acids. V shed 0 bases and J 3 bases; nucleotides not matched to a gene: 1.

CDR3 amino acids: CASGGPDTLAKNIQYF. CDR3 coding DNA: TGTGCCAGCGGGGGCCCTGACACCTTAGCCAAAAACATTCAGTACTTC. The chain employs TRBV10-3 and TRBJ2-4, with a weak D call TRBD2 (7 bases). Germline assignment: CDR1 ENHRY and CDR2 SYGVKD. Trimming removed 10 bases at V and 0 bases at J, with 19 bases between. This CDR3 region has 16 residues.